This T cell receptor (beta chain) was sequenced for a study of blood T cell repertoires in COVID-19. Turning to the study itself: The cDNA or gDNA used as material had been derived from T cells, B-cell-depleted T cells, or PBMCs.

Adults between roughly 18 and 95 years of age took part from fewer than 30 US areas. Data came from immunoSEQ multiplex PCR; TCRdb stores just in-frame clones and leaves some out. The sample has 140,000 or so clones; over 80% are singletons. This receptor was identified in a man aged 60 to 69 who had recovered from COVID-19. The specimen was PBMCs or T cells enriched from blood (not recorded which).

The DNA of the CDR3 is TGTGCCAGCAGCTTGGGACAGGGAAGGGGCTACACCTTC. Translation gives CASSLGQGRGYTF. This chain uses TRBV27 with TRBJ1-2; 9 bases are shared with TRBD1. In germline, CDR1 is MNHEY, CDR2 SMNVEV (reference sequence). There are 13 residues in the CDR3. With 6 bases clipped from V and 8 bases from J, the junction kept 7 bases outside the gene matches.